The 10 T cell receptor beta chains presented below share a single source sample, sequenced in a study of identical twins. TCRdb passed the 5' RACE reads through MiXCR, listing each CDR3 protein once. Of fewer than 500,000 distinct CDR3 sequences in the sample, approximately 24% were seen once. A further study also used this sample, focusing on T cells expressing NK-cell markers.

The sample comprised CD4+ T cells sorted from blood. The receptors stem from a woman under 30 in good health.

This clonotype has a handful of counts. The rearrangement links TRBV7-2 to TRBJ2-2, with unresolved D. The CDR3 is 13 residues long. The germline V gene encodes CDR1 SGHTA and CDR2 FQGNSA. Deletions cut 4 bases from V and 4 bases from J, with 7 bases between. CDR3 sequence reads: CASSSISTGELFF. CDR3 sequence (DNA): TGTGCCAGCAGCTCGATTTCCACCGGGGAGCTGTTTTTT. Drawing the rest from reference TRBV7-2 and TRBJ2-2, the complete variable domain is GAGVSQSPSNKVTEKGKDVELRCDPISGHTALYWYRQSLGQGLEFLIYFQGNSAPDKSGLPSDRFSAERTGGSVSTLTIQRTQQEDSAVYLCASSSISTGELFFGEGSRLTVL.

This chain joins TRBV5-5 and TRBJ2-5; D gene uncertain. The CDR3 runs to 15 residues. Trimming took 0 bases from V and 2 from J, leaving 11 bases between them. The germline CDR1 and CDR2 sequences are SGHKS and YYEKEE (reference sequence). DNA of the CDR3: TGTGCCAGCAGCTTGGGAGTATCCGCTCAAGAGACCCAGTACTTC. This codes for CASSLGVSAQETQYF.

The V gene is TRBV10-3, the J gene TRBJ1-2; possible D gene TRBD1, 6 bases. This CDR3 is 15 amino acids long. Germline V gene data show CDR1 as ENHRY and CDR2 as SYGVKD. The germline V and J ends were trimmed by 0 bases and 6 bases, with 14 bases remaining between them. The CDR3: CAISESKGERDGYTF. Here the CDR3 DNA reads TGTGCCATCAGTGAGTCGAAGGGGGAACGGGATGGCTACACCTTC.

In this sample, this clonotype turned up a few times. This chain uses TRBV12-3 or TRBV12-4 with TRBJ1-2; D ambiguous. Trimming pared 6 bases from V and 8 bases from J, leaving 13 bases between. The CDR3 is 12 amino acids. This CDR3 is CASRMDEEGYTF. As DNA, the CDR3 is TGTGCCAGCAGAATGGACGAGGAAGGCTACACCTTC.

The chain recombines TRBV7-2 with TRBJ2-1; 8 nucleotides line up with TRBD2. V shed 1 base, J shed 6 bases, and the junction held 5 bases outside the gene matches. This CDR3 is 15 amino acids long. The germline CDR1 and CDR2 sequences are SGHTA and FQGNSA. The CDR3 sequence: CASSLGAGGLNEQFF. The CDR3 coding sequence is TGTGCCAGCAGCTTAGGGGCGGGAGGACTCAATGAGCAGTTCTTC.

The sample holds one count of this clonotype. The rearrangement joins TRBV19 to TRBJ2-3; maybe TRBD1 (6 bases). The CDR3 consists of 14 residues. V was cut by 6 bases and J by 0 bases, with 10 bases left in between. Germline V gives CDR1 LNHDA, CDR2 SQIVND (reference sequence). CDR3 nucleotides: TGTGCCAGTAGGCCGGACAGTAGCACAGATACGCAGTATTTT. Its translation is CASRPDSSTDTQYF.

This clonotype was found a few times. V usage is TRBV5-1 and J usage is TRBJ2-3; the match to TRBD2 covers 11 bases. Germline lookup yields CDR1 SGHRS and CDR2 YFSETQ. CDR3 size: 15 residues. The ends lost 9 bases at V and 0 bases at J; junction bases unmatched: 6. The CDR3 DNA follows: TGCGCCACTACGACTAGCGGGGCGAGCACAGATACGCAGTATTTT. Protein: CATTTSGASTDTQYF.

This sequence joins TRBV5-6 and TRBJ1-6, with a possible D match to TRBD1 (5 bases). The CDR3 is 14 amino acids. Trimming shortened V by 4 bases and J by 7 bases, and 12 bases separated the two germline ends. Germline V gene data show CDR1 as SGHDT and CDR2 as YYEEEE. The CDR3 nucleotides are TGTGCCAGCAGCAACGACAGAAACAATTCACCCCTCCACTTT. Its protein is CASSNDRNNSPLHF.

This chain links TRBV12-3 or TRBV12-4 with TRBJ1-2; D gene uncertain. The CDR3 covers 13 residues. The ends were cut back, 6 bases at V and 7 bases at J, with 15 bases in the middle. Written as DNA, the CDR3 is TGTGCCAGCAGAGGACTGTATTGGCGTGGCTACACCTTC. This gives the protein CASRGLYWRGYTF.

This clonotype was detected ten times or more. The chain links TRBV6-2 or TRBV6-3 to TRBJ2-5; 8 bases match TRBD1. The V and J ends lost 6 bases and 4 bases, in that order; junction bases with no gene match: 1. Germline assignment: CDR1 MNHEY and CDR2 SVGEGT. The CDR3 is 12 amino acids. In DNA, the CDR3 is TGTGCCAGCAGCACAGGGGGAGAGACCCAGTACTTC. Translated, it gives CASSTGGETQYF.